Shown below are 5 T cell receptor beta chains from a single sample sequenced in a study of siplizumab effects on memory and regulatory T cells. The data were produced by immunoSEQ multiplex PCR, yet TCRdb's version contains in-frame clones alone and is incomplete. The sample lists tens of thousands of clones, 85% to 95% occurring once. Sequencing was carried out using CD8+ T cells sorted from blood. These receptors originate from a human donor in good health.

V is TRBV4-2 and J is TRBJ2-2; perhaps TRBD2 as D (5 bases). Germline V lookup: CDR1 LGHNA, CDR2 YNFKEQ. This CDR3 is built from 13 residues. Trimming pared 1 base from V and 6 bases from J, leaving 6 bases between. The CDR3 DNA reads TGTGCCAGCAGCCAAGGAGGGTCCGGGGAGCTGTTTTTT. It yields the protein CASSQGGSGELFF.

The chain combines TRBV27 with TRBJ2-7, with 7 nucleotides matching TRBD2. The germline gives CDR1 MNHEY, CDR2 SMNVEV (reference sequence). Trimming cost V 5 bases and J 0 bases; bases outside gene matches: 4. This CDR3 region has 14 residues. CDR3 DNA: TGTGCCAGCAGTGTCAGCGGGACCTCCTACGAGCAGTACTTC. Protein sequence: CASSVSGTSYEQYF.

This chain joins TRBV7-9 and TRBJ1-1, with 7 bases aligning to TRBD1. With V trimmed by 5 bases and J by 6 bases, 12 bases remained unmatched. Germline values: CDR1 SEHNR, CDR2 FQNEAQ (reference sequence). The CDR3 has 15 residues. The CDR3 sequence is CASSPKGDRAAEAFF. CDR3 nucleotide sequence: TGTGCCAGCAGCCCCAAGGGAGACAGGGCTGCTGAAGCTTTCTTT.

The chain uses TRBV7-9 and TRBJ2-1, with D perhaps being TRBD1 or TRBD2 (5 bases each). The CDR3 extends over 13 amino acids. Germline V gene data show CDR1 as SEHNR and CDR2 as FQNEAQ (reference sequence). Between the trimmed V and J ends, which lost 10 bases and 5 bases, there was a span of 15 bases. CDR3 nucleotide sequence: TGTGCCACCTTGGGACGCTACAACAATGAGCAGTTCTTC. Its translation: CATLGRYNNEQFF.

V is TRBV5-1 and J is TRBJ1-1; no clear D. Deletions cut 4 bases from V and 0 bases from J, with 7 bases between. This CDR3 is 13 amino acids long. CDR1 SGHRS and CDR2 YFSETQ come from the germline V gene. CDR3 DNA: TGCGCCAGCAGCCGGACGGTGAACACTGAAGCTTTCTTT. Residues: CASSRTVNTEAFF.